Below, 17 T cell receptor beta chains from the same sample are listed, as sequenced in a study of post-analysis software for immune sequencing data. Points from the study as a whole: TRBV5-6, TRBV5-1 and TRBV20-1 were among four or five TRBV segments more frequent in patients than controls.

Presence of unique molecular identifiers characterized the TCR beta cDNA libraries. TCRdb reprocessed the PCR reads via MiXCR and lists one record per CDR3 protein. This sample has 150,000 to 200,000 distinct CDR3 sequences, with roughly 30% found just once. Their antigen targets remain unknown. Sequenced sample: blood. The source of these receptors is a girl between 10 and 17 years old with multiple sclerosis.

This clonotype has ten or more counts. The CDR3 nucleotides are TGTGCCAGCATGAGCGTAGGGCGGGAGACCGCTACGCTGGTAGATACGCAGTATTTT. This translates into CASMSVGRETATLVDTQYF. This chain uses TRBV6-1 with TRBJ2-3; 7 bases align to TRBD2. V trimming: 7 bases; J trimming: 5 bases; junction bases outside the gene matches: 24. Germline CDR1 is MNHNS and CDR2 is SASEGT. The CDR3 has 19 residues.

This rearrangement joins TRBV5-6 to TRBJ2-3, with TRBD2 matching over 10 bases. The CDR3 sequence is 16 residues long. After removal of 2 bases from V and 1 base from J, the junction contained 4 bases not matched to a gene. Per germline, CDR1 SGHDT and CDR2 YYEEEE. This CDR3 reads CASSFRGTSGTDTQYF. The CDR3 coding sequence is TGTGCCAGCAGCTTTCGCGGGACTAGCGGCACAGATACGCAGTATTTT.

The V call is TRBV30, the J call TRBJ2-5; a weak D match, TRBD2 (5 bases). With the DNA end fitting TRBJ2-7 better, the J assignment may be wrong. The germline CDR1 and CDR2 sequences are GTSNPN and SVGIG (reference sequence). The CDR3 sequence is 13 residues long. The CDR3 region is CAWSVLVGYEQYF. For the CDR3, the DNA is TGTGCCTGGAGTGTACTAGTGGGCTACGAGCAGTACTTC.

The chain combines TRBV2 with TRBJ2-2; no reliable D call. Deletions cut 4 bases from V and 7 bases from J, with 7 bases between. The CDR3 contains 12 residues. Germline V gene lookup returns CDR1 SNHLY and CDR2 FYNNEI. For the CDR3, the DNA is TGTGCCAGCAGTGTGTTGAACGGGGAGCTGTTTTTT. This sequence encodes CASSVLNGELFF.

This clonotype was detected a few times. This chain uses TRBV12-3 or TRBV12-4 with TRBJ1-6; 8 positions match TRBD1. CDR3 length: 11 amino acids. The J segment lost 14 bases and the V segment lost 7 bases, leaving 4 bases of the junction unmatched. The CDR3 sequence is CASTQGAALHF. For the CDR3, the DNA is TGTGCCAGCACCCAGGGGGCAGCCCTCCACTTT.

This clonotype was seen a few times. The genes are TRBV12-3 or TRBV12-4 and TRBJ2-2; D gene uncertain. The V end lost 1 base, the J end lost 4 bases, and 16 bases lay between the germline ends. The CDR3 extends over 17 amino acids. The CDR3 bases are TGTGCCAGCAGTTTAGGGGATCCTCCACGTTTCACCGGGGAGCTGTTTTTT. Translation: CASSLGDPPRFTGELFF.

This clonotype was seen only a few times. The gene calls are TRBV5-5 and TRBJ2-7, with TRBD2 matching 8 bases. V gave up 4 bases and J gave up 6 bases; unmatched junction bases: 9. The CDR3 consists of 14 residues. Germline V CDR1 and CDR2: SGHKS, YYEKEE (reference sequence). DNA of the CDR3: TGTGCCAGCAGCCCGGGGGGGTTAAAGGCCGAGCAGTACTTC. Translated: CASSPGGLKAEQYF.

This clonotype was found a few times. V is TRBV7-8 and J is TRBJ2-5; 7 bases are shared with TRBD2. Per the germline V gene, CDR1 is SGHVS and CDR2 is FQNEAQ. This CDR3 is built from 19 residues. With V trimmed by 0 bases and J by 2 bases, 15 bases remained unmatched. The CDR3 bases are TGTGCCAGCAGCTTAGCGGGAGACATTCGAGCGGGGCCACAAGAGACCCAGTACTTC. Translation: CASSLAGDIRAGPQETQYF.

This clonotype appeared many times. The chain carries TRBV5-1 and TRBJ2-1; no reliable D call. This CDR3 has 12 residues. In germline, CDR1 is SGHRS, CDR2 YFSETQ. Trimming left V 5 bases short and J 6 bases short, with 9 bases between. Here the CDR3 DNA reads TGCGCCAGCAGGGTAGCCCCCAATGAGCAGTTCTTC. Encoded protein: CASRVAPNEQFF.

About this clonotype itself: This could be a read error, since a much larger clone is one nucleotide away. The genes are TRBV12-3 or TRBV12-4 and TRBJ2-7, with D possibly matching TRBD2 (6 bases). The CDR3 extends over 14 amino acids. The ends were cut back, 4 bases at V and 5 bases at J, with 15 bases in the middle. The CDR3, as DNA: TGTGCCAGCAGTTGTGGGGGGAGCGACCACGAGCAGTACTTC. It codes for CASSCGGSDHEQYF.

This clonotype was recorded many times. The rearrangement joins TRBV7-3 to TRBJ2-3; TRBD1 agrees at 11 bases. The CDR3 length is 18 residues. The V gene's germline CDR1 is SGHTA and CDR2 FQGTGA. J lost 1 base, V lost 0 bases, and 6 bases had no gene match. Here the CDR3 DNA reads TGTGCCAGCAGCTTAACAGGACAGGGGGCTTCCCGCACAGATACGCAGTATTTT. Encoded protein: CASSLTGQGASRTDTQYF.

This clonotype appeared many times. Here the CDR3 DNA reads TGTGCCAGCAGCCCGGAAGGGGGTAATTATGAGCAGTTCTTC. Its translation: CASSPEGGNYEQFF. The rearrangement joins TRBV3-1 to TRBJ2-1; perhaps TRBD1 as D (6 bases). CDR3 length: 14 residues. Per germline, CDR1 LGHDT and CDR2 YNNKEL (reference sequence). V gave up 4 bases and J gave up 8 bases, with 15 bases separating them.

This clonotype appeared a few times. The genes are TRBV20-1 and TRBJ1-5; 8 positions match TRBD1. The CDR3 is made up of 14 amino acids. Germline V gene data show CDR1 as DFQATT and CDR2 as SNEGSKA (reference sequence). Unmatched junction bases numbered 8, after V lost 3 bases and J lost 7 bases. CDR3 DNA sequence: TGCAGTGCTAGGGGGGCAGGGGGCCAGCAGCCCCAGCATTTT. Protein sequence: CSARGAGGQQPQHF.

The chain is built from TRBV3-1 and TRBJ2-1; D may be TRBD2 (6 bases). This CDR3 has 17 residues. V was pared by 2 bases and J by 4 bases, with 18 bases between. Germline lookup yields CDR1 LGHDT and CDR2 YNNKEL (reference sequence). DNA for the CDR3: TGTGCCAGCAGCCAAAGTATAGCGGAACTCGTGTACAATGAGCAGTTCTTC. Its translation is CASSQSIAELVYNEQFF.

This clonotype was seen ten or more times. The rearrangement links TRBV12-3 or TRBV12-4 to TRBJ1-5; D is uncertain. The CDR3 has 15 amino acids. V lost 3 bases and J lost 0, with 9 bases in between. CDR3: CASSFTSDSNQPQHF. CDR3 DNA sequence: TGTGCCAGCAGTTTTACATCAGATAGCAATCAGCCCCAGCATTTT.

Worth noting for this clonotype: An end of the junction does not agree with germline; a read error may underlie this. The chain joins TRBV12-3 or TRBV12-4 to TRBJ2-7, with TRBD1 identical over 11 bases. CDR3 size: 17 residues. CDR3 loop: CACSISAGQGGSYEQYF. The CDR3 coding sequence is TGTGCCTGCAGCATTTCAGCGGGACAGGGGGGTTCCTACGAGCAGTACTTC.

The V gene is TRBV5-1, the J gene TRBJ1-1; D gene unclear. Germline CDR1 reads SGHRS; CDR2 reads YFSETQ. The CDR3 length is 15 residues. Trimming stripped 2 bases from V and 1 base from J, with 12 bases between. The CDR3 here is CASSLSTRGNTEAFF. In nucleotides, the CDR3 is TGCGCCAGCAGCTTATCAACTAGAGGGAACACTGAAGCTTTCTTT. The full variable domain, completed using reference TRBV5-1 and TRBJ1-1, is KAGVTQTPRYLIKTRGQQVTLSCSPISGHRSVSWYQQTPGQGLQFLFEYFSETQRNKGNFPGRFSGRQFSNSRSEMNVSTLELGDSALYLCASSLSTRGNTEAFFGQGTRLTVV.